This T cell receptor (beta chain) originates from a study of blood T cell repertoires in COVID-19 (dated by TCRdb to between 2020 and 2021). For context, the study as a whole: Collaborator samples came from the United States, Italy and Spain and covered acute and convalescent phases of COVID-19. The prospective study material was composed of cDNA or gDNA derived from T cells, B-cell-depleted T cells, or PBMCs. Deeply sampled blood TCRbeta repertoires from subjects exposed to, actively infected with, or recovered from COVID-19 were included in the dataset. The repertoires were released in a freely available public database intended as a resource for research on the immune response to SARS-CoV-2. Samples were obtained from the ongoing ImmuneRACE study (first 160 participants) and from over 1,000 subjects provided by 6 global collaborators. Nearly every sample came with metadata listing a de-identified subject ID, COVID-19 status, age in years and sex. Where HLA class I and class II types were available, the types were taken from metadata supplied by the sample provider, not from assay-based typing. Beyond this particular receptor, the publication reports: The quantity of clinical and demographic metadata differed by source and by participant and was supplied without curation.

One collaborating source in Seattle enrolled patients while the patients were actively infected and followed the patients over time throughout the course of disease. The collaborating institutions used their own protocols to collect whole blood in K2EDTA tubes. For TCRbeta analysis, collaborators shipped samples in one of three forms: frozen whole blood, isolated PBMCs, or DNA extracted from either of those sample types. About this clone itself: Its binding antigen is unknown. No base qualities exist here, and no much larger clone lies one base off it.

TCRbeta CDR3 regions were amplified from genomic DNA by means of the immunoSEQ Assay, a bias-controlled multiplex PCR. The original methods were these. The number of nucleated cells in each sample was estimated from the amplification of reference gene primers within the assay. Sequence reads were collapsed and filtered to measure the absolute abundance of every unique TCRbeta CDR3 rearrangement. For each sample, productive Simpson clonality was calculated as the square root of Simpson's diversity index over productive rearrangements. The source is immuneACCESS, and TCRdb retained only in-frame sequences with V and J called. Part of the clones is not carried over; for the studies checked, unresolved V genes explain less than half of this, and the remainder is unexplained. That table supplies the V and J calls and clone size; D and trimming were determined from the DNA. The sample includes about 270,000 clones, with roughly nine tenths observed a single time. The top ten clones comprise 9.5% to 15% of the sample.

The CDR3 contains 14 residues, cysteine and phenylalanine counted. Kept here is only the CDR3 DNA, which spans 42 bases and is read in frame from base 1. According to the germline V gene, CDR1 reads SGHNT and CDR2 reads YENEEA. The germline V end is reduced by 6 bases and the J end by 7 bases; junction bases left unmatched: 9. This sequence originates from a woman in her twenties or thirties with COVID-19, enrolled during active disease. The V and J segments used are TRBV11-3 and TRBJ1-2, and 9 junction bases match TRBD1. The specimen was peripheral blood. The DNA reads TGTGCCAGCAGACTGGACAGGGGAGGTAGTGGCTACACCTTC. The resulting protein is CASRLDRGGSGYTF.